Below, 12 T cell receptor beta chains from the same sample are listed, as sequenced in a study of blood T cells in healthy people across ages. Then a second PCR, running roughly 7 to 11 cycles, was carried out with a sample-barcoded 5' primer and a J-beta primer mix. TCRdb fed the 5' RACE reads into MiXCR, producing one record per CDR3 protein. The sample lists fewer than 2 million distinct CDR3 sequences; approximately 39% were seen once. The sequenced material came from blood. These receptors came from a human donor in good health.

This clonotype was observed many times. The chain combines TRBV5-1 with TRBJ2-1; perhaps TRBD2 as D (6 bases). V shed 2 bases and J shed 7 bases, with 10 bases lying between them. Germline CDR1 SGHRS, CDR2 YFSETQ. This CDR3 is built from 13 residues. CDR3 sequence (DNA): TGCGCCAGCAGCTTAATGGAGGGGAATGAGCAGTTCTTC. Translating it yields CASSLMEGNEQFF. The full variable domain, rest sourced from reference TRBV5-1 and TRBJ2-1, is KAGVTQTPRYLIKTRGQQVTLSCSPISGHRSVSWYQQTPGQGLQFLFEYFSETQRNKGNFPGRFSGRQFSNSRSEMNVSTLELGDSALYLCASSLMEGNEQFFGPGTRLTVL.

This rearrangement joins TRBV7-9 to TRBJ2-3, with D maybe TRBD1 (5 bases). Germline CDR1 and CDR2: SEHNR and FQNEAQ (reference sequence). Trimming removed 1 base at V and 6 bases at J, with 14 bases between. This CDR3 comprises 15 residues. Here the CDR3 DNA reads TGTGCCAGCAGCTTAGTTCAGGGCAGGAAGGATACGCAGTATTTT. Encoded protein: CASSLVQGRKDTQYF.

As to this clonotype: Because it lacks the conserved phenylalanine or tryptophan at the end, this CDR3 is likely a read error. V usage is TRBV7-6 and J usage is TRBJ2-7, with a weak D call TRBD2 (6 bases). The DNA end favors TRBJ2-1, so the J call may be wrong. The length of the CDR3 is 13 residues. Looked up from germline, CDR1 is SGHVS and CDR2 is FNYEAQ. CDR3 region: CASSLIADNEQFL. CDR3 sequence (DNA): TGTGCCAGCAGCTTAATAGCGGACAATGAGCAGTTCCTC.

This clonotype was recorded a few times. The chain joins TRBV6-1 to TRBJ2-1; 8 bases agree with TRBD2. V shed 5 bases, J shed 2 bases, and the junction held 11 bases outside the gene matches. CDR1 is MNHNS and CDR2 is SASEGT in the germline V gene. This CDR3 is 17 amino acids long. The CDR3 DNA sequence: TGTGCCAGCAGTCCCGGTACGACTAGCGCAACCTACAATGAGCAGTTCTTC. Translated: CASSPGTTSATYNEQFF.

Regarding this clonotype: The germline gene is not matched at one end of the junction; a read error may be the cause. This chain joins TRBV12-3 or TRBV12-4 and TRBJ1-1; 7 positions agree with TRBD1. The length of the CDR3 is 13 residues. The chain's CDR3 is CACSAGGNTEAFF. The CDR3 nucleotides read TGTGCCTGCAGTGCAGGGGGGAACACTGAAGCTTTCTTT.

This rearrangement joins TRBV4-3 to TRBJ2-3; no reliable D call. Trimming stripped 0 bases from V and 2 bases from J, with 9 bases between. This CDR3 spans 15 amino acids. Germline V lookup: CDR1 LGHNA, CDR2 YSLEER. CDR3 in DNA: TGCGCCAGCAGCCAAGAGCACGGAAACACAGATACGCAGTATTTT. Its translation: CASSQEHGNTDTQYF.

The gene calls are TRBV7-2 and TRBJ1-2; D not certain. Germline values: CDR1 SGHTA, CDR2 FQGNSA. This CDR3 has 15 residues. Deletions cut 0 bases from V and 2 bases from J, with 10 bases between. CDR3 DNA sequence: TGTGCCAGCAGCTTAGCTGGGTGGGGAAACTATGGCTACACCTTC. This gives the protein CASSLAGWGNYGYTF.

The table lists this clonotype with a few counts. The chain recombines TRBV7-9 with TRBJ2-7, with 9 bases that match TRBD1. Germline V gene lookup returns CDR1 SEHNR and CDR2 FQNEAQ (reference sequence). This CDR3 is 14 amino acids long. Trimming at V came to 5 bases and at J to 7 bases, leaving 9 bases not matched to a gene. The CDR3 DNA is TGTGCCAGCAGCCCCGGGACAGGGAGTGAGGAGCAGTACTTC. The encoded protein is CASSPGTGSEEQYF.

The chain is built from TRBV28 and TRBJ2-7, with D possibly TRBD1 on 6 matching bases. V was clipped by 8 bases and J by 3 bases, with 17 bases between them. From germline, CDR1 is MDHEN and CDR2 SYDVKM. CDR3 length equals 14 residues. In nucleotides, the CDR3 is TGTGCCAGCCAGTTGTCCGCAGGGGTCTACGAGCAGTACTTC. Translated, it gives CASQLSAGVYEQYF.

The V call is TRBV7-6, the J call TRBJ2-7, with 9 bases aligning to TRBD1. The CDR3 runs 16 residues. Germline loops: CDR1 SGHVS, CDR2 FNYEAQ. With V trimmed by 2 bases and J by 3 bases, 8 bases remained unmatched. CDR3 sequence: CASSLTGTGTGYEQYF. As DNA, the CDR3 is TGTGCCAGCAGCTTAACCGGGACAGGGACCGGCTACGAGCAGTACTTC.

The chain links TRBV20-1 to TRBJ2-1; 8 nucleotides agree with TRBD2. Per germline, CDR1 DFQATT and CDR2 SNEGSKA (reference sequence). The CDR3 is made up of 15 amino acids. After removal of 1 base from V and 3 bases from J, the junction contained 5 bases not matched to a gene. The DNA of the CDR3 is TGCAGTGCTAGAGGGGGTAGCGGGGACTACAATGAGCAGTTCTTC. As protein: CSARGGSGDYNEQFF.

This chain joins TRBV29-1 and TRBJ1-2; D call uncertain. The CDR3 has 12 amino acids. Trimming took off 3 bases at V and 5 bases at J, with 10 bases between the two ends. CDR1 is SQVTM and CDR2 is ANQGSEA in the germline V gene. Here the CDR3 DNA reads TGCAGCGTTGAGTTAGTAGGATATGGCTACACCTTC. Translation gives CSVELVGYGYTF.